This entry is about one TCR beta chain. No antigen is known for it. Data came from immunoSEQ multiplex PCR; TCRdb stores just in-frame clones and leaves some out. The sample gives about 91,000 clones, 60% to 80% of which show up once; over 11% is in the top ten. This entry belongs to a study of radiotherapy plus CTLA-4 blockade in lung cancer. Points from the study as a whole: Interferon-beta, together with early blood T cell clone dynamics, reportedly best predicted response.

The sequence derives from a human donor with non-small cell lung cancer that progressed on radiotherapy plus ipilimumab. The input for sequencing was peripheral blood, taken from a patient treated with radiotherapy plus ipilimumab.

The CDR3 DNA follows: TGTGCCAGCAGTTCAGCGGCGGGGGGGAAGCAGGATACGCAGTATTTT. Translating it yields CASSSAAGGKQDTQYF. V gene TRBV28 combines with J gene TRBJ2-3; 9 positions agree with TRBD2. This CDR3 has 16 residues. Germline V lookup: CDR1 MDHEN, CDR2 SYDVKM. Unmatched junction bases numbered 11, after V lost 4 bases and J lost 6 bases.